Sequencing of this T cell receptor beta chain was carried out in a study of cytomegalovirus exposure and HLA in healthy donors. CDR1 is SEHNR, CDR2 FQNEAQ, per germline (reference sequence). This CDR3 has 18 amino acids. J lost 6 bases, V lost 4 bases, and 19 bases had no gene match. 13 Jbeta primers and 60 Vbeta primers were used for the PCR. Repertoires were generated with immunoSEQ multiplex PCR, while TCRdb's copy carries only in-frame clones and drops some. The repertoire holds around 120,000 clones, with 65% to 80% as singletons. Remarks on this clone: Its antigen remains unidentified.

Findings and limits, study-wide: In a later analysis, most CMV-associated TCR beta chains appeared HLA-restricted.

Sequencing input: PBMCs. This chain links TRBV7-9 with TRBJ2-3; TRBD2 matches at 7 bases. The sequence derives from a woman aged 40 to 50 in good health and CMV-seronegative. CDR3 nucleotide sequence: TGTGCCAGCAGCTCCTCCTTGACTAGCCTGCGGGGCGGGGATACGCAGTATTTT. Translated, it gives CASSSSLTSLRGGDTQYF.